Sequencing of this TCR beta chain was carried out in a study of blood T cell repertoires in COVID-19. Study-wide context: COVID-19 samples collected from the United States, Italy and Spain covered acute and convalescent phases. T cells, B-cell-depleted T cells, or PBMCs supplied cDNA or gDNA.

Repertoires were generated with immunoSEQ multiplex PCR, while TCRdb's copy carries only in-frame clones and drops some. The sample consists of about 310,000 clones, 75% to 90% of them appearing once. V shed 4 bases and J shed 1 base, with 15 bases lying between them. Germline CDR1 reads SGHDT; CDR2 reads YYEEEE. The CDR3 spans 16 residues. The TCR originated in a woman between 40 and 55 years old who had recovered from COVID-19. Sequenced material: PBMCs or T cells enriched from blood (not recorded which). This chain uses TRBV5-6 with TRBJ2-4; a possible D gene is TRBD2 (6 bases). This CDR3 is CASSRRALGAKNIQYF. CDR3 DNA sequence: TGTGCCAGCAGCCGGAGGGCTCTCGGGGCCAAAAACATTCAGTACTTC.